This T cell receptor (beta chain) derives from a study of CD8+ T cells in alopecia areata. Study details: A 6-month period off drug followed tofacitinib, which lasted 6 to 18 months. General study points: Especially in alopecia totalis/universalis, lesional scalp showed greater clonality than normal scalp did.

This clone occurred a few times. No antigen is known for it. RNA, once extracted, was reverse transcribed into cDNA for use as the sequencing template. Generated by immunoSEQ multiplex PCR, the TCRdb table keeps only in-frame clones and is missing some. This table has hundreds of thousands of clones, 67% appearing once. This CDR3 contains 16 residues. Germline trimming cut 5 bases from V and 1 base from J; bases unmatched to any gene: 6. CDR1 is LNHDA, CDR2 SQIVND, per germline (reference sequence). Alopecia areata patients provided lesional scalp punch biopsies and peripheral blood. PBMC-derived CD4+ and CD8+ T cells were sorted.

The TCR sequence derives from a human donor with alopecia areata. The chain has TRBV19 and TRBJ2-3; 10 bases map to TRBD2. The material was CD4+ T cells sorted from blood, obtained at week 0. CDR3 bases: TGTGCCAGTAGTCTTGGGACTAGCGTACGCACAGATACGCAGTATTTT. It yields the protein CASSLGTSVRTDTQYF.